Below, 8 T cell receptor beta chains from the same sample are listed, as sequenced in a study of T-cell memory formation after mild COVID-19. MiXCR, run by TCRdb on the 5' RACE reads, gives a single entry per CDR3 protein. Of 500,000 to 550,000 distinct CDR3 sequences listed, over 20% are singletons. What was sequenced was PBMCs or a T cell subset sorted from them (not recorded which). The receptors shown here come from an adult woman who had mild COVID-19 (a few samples of this study predate the infection). Cell type and time point are not known.

This clonotype turned up a few times. The gene calls are TRBV10-3 and TRBJ2-5; tentative D call: TRBD1 (6 bases). Germline loops: CDR1 ENHRY, CDR2 SYGVKD. V was clipped by 4 bases and J by 0 bases, with 9 bases between them. CDR3 length: 14 amino acids. The CDR3 loop reads CAISAAGDQETQYF. The CDR3, as DNA: TGTGCCATCAGTGCGGCAGGGGACCAAGAGACCCAGTACTTC.

This clonotype turned up a few times. The chain recombines TRBV12-3 or TRBV12-4 with TRBJ1-5, with unresolved D. This CDR3 region has 15 residues. Trimming shortened V by 5 bases and J by 3 bases, and 14 bases separated the two germline ends. CDR3 coding DNA: TGTGCCAGCAGTCGCCGCGACGGGTACAATCAGCCCCAGCATTTT. Amino acid sequence: CASSRRDGYNQPQHF.

The rearrangement joins TRBV24-1 to TRBJ2-1; D possibly uses TRBD1 or TRBD2 (7 bases each). Trimming removed 5 bases from V and 7 bases from J, with 17 bases in between. CDR1 is KGHDR and CDR2 is SFDVKD in the germline V gene. There are 15 residues in the CDR3. The CDR3 DNA reads as TGTGCCACCAGTGTACAGGGGAGGGCCGGGAATGAGCAGTTCTTC. Amino acid sequence: CATSVQGRAGNEQFF.

This clonotype occurred many times. V gene TRBV4-2 combines with J gene TRBJ2-7, with 11 bases that match TRBD2. Trimming removed 1 base from V and 3 bases from J; junction bases left unmatched: 5. CDR3 length: 16 amino acids. From germline, CDR1 is LGHNA and CDR2 YNFKEQ. CDR3 sequence reads: CASSQVATSGNYEQYF. CDR3 bases: TGTGCCAGCAGCCAAGTAGCGACTAGCGGGAACTACGAGCAGTACTTC.

The gene calls are TRBV5-1 and TRBJ2-7; D might be TRBD2 (5 bases). CDR1 SGHRS and CDR2 YFSETQ come from the germline V gene. Trimming removed 1 base at V and 1 base at J, with 12 bases between. The CDR3 totals 15 residues. The CDR3, as DNA: TGCGCCAGCAGCTTGAAGTGGGAGCGGTCCTACGAGCAGTACTTC. It yields the protein CASSLKWERSYEQYF.

This clonotype was picked up a small number of times. The chain joins TRBV7-9 to TRBJ2-1, with a possible D match to TRBD2 (5 bases). The CDR3 is made up of 16 amino acids. In germline, CDR1 is SEHNR, CDR2 FQNEAQ (reference sequence). Trimming left V 7 bases short and J 5 bases short, with 21 bases between. This CDR3 reads CASTSPVASNHNEQFF. Written as DNA, the CDR3 is TGTGCCAGCACCTCACCGGTGGCTAGCAACCACAATGAGCAGTTCTTC.

This clonotype was counted between two and nine times. J is TRBJ2-2 and V is TRBV5-1; D gene unclear. This CDR3 is built from 14 residues. CDR1 and CDR2 from the germline V gene are SGHRS and YFSETQ. Trimming left V 0 bases short and J 0 bases short, with 3 bases between. The CDR3 sequence: CASSLESNTGELFF. As DNA, the CDR3 is TGCGCCAGCAGCTTGGAATCGAACACCGGGGAGCTGTTTTTT.

V and J are TRBV7-6 and TRBJ2-1; 7 positions agree with TRBD2. Germline V lookup: CDR1 SGHVS, CDR2 FNYEAQ. J gave up 9 bases and V 7 bases, and 6 bases lay outside the gene matches. The CDR3 is 12 residues long. The CDR3: CASTPPGGEQFF. DNA of the CDR3: TGTGCCAGCACCCCCCCGGGGGGTGAGCAGTTCTTC.